What follows are 3 T cell receptor beta chains derived from one specimen sequenced in a study of identical twins. TCRdb reprocessed the 5' RACE reads with MiXCR, giving one entry per CDR3 protein. This table holds some 1,700,000 distinct CDR3 sequences, under 35% found once. Sequenced sample: cord blood. The receptors come from a newborn girl in good health.

This clonotype was detected many times. The genes are TRBV20-1 and TRBJ2-7; D remains unclear. The CDR3 consists of 13 residues. Germline V gene sequence: CDR1 DFQATT, CDR2 SNEGSKA (reference sequence). Trimming pared 1 base from V and 0 bases from J, leaving 7 bases between. The CDR3 DNA reads TGCAGTGCTAGAGCCGTCAACTCCTACGAGCAGTACTTC. Translation gives CSARAVNSYEQYF.

The V gene is TRBV29-1, the J gene TRBJ2-7; no firm D call. Germline lookup yields CDR1 SQVTM and CDR2 ANQGSEA. V lost 3 bases and J 6 bases, leaving 15 bases between the germline ends. The CDR3 totals 13 residues. CDR3 protein: CSVDGPEWVEQYF. CDR3 nucleotides: TGCAGCGTTGATGGGCCCGAATGGGTCGAGCAGTACTTC.

The rearrangement links TRBV30 to TRBJ2-5; unclear D gene. The germline V gene has CDR1 GTSNPN and CDR2 SVGIG (reference sequence). V dropped 0 bases and J dropped 1 base, with 6 bases sitting between them. The CDR3 runs 13 residues. The CDR3 DNA is TGTGCCTGGAGTGTTCTAGGCCAAGAGACCCAGTACTTC. Its protein is CAWSVLGQETQYF.